Shown below are 12 T cell receptor beta chains from a single sample sequenced in a study of cytomegalovirus exposure and HLA in healthy donors. The PCR was carried out with 60 Vbeta primers and 13 Jbeta primers. This table comes from immunoSEQ multiplex PCR, and its TCRdb copy is limited to in-frame clones, with some not included. This sample has about 170,000 clones, with 80% to 90% found just once. The source material was PBMCs. The receptor source for this set is a male donor in good health and CMV-seronegative.

The chain has TRBV2 and TRBJ2-4, with 7 bases lining up with TRBD1. After removal of 7 bases from V and 0 bases from J, the junction contained 21 bases not matched to a gene. This CDR3 contains 20 residues. CDR1 and CDR2 from the germline V gene are SNHLY and FYNNEI. The CDR3 sequence is CASIQDGATGIPIAKNIQYF. CDR3 bases: TGTGCCAGCATACAGGACGGCGCGACAGGGATTCCCATAGCCAAAAACATTCAGTACTTC.

V and J are TRBV7-2 and TRBJ2-5; 14 bases fit TRBD2. This CDR3 spans 17 amino acids. Germline CDR1 SGHTA, CDR2 FQGNSA. Germline trimming cut 3 bases from V and 5 bases from J; bases unmatched to any gene: 8. The chain's CDR3 is CASSFLPGLAGVETQYF. The CDR3 DNA sequence: TGTGCCAGCAGCTTCTTACCGGGACTAGCGGGGGTGGAGACCCAGTACTTC.

This clone was counted once. CDR3: CASSQHRGPSYGYTF. CDR3 DNA: TGCGCCAGCAGCCAGCACAGGGGGCCTTCCTATGGCTACACCTTC. This rearrangement joins TRBV4-1 to TRBJ1-2, with 9 bases aligning to TRBD1. The germline V gene has CDR1 MGHRA and CDR2 YSYEKL. The CDR3 is 15 residues long. The V segment lost 3 bases and the J segment 4 bases; nucleotides outside the gene matches: 6.

This chain joins TRBV13 and TRBJ2-1; 7 bases match TRBD1. This CDR3 comprises 16 residues. Germline trimming cut 1 base from V and 7 bases from J; bases unmatched to any gene: 10. From germline, CDR1 is PRHDT and CDR2 FYEKMQ (reference sequence). The CDR3 DNA follows: TGTGCCAGCAGCTTAGAAGGGGGCGCGGTCGAGAATGAGCAGTTCTTC. This codes for CASSLEGGAVENEQFF.

The gene calls are TRBV5-1 and TRBJ2-7; D is possibly TRBD1 (5 bases). The length of the CDR3 is 14 residues. Per germline, CDR1 SGHRS and CDR2 YFSETQ. Trimming cost V 1 base and J 7 bases, with 15 bases left between them. Written as DNA, the CDR3 is TGCGCCAGCAGCTTGAGTGGCAGGGTTGATGAGCAGTACTTC. Residues: CASSLSGRVDEQYF. The variable domain in full, completed from reference TRBV5-1 and TRBJ2-7, reads KAGVTQTPRYLIKTRGQQVTLSCSPISGHRSVSWYQQTPGQGLQFLFEYFSETQRNKGNFPGRFSGRQFSNSRSEMNVSTLELGDSALYLCASSLSGRVDEQYFGPGTRLTVT.

In its sample, this clone was seen a few times. The gene calls are TRBV4-3 and TRBJ1-4; no reliable D call. V lost 3 bases and J lost 4, with 15 bases in between. The CDR3 is 16 residues long. Germline CDR1 LGHNA, CDR2 YSLEER. CDR3 nucleotides: TGCGCCAGCAGCCACGGTCGGTGGGCGAATAATGAAAAACTGTTTTTT. It specifies CASSHGRWANNEKLFF.

The chain is built from TRBV29-1 and TRBJ2-7; 8 bases are shared with TRBD1. The J segment lost 6 bases and the V segment lost 4 bases, leaving 17 bases of the junction unmatched. CDR3 length: 16 amino acids. CDR1 is SQVTM, CDR2 ANQGSEA, per germline. CDR3 loop: CSVGAGGAGPLPEQYF. The DNA of the CDR3 is TGCAGCGTTGGTGCAGGGGGCGCCGGACCCCTACCCGAGCAGTACTTC.

The gene calls are TRBV30 and TRBJ2-5; weak D call: TRBD2 (7 bases). V was shortened by 1 base and J by 1 base, with 16 bases between the two germline ends. In germline, CDR1 is GTSNPN, CDR2 SVGIG (reference sequence). The CDR3 spans 16 residues. The CDR3, as DNA: TGTGCCTGGAGTGCCCCTTGGGGGGGCGTCCAAGAGACCCAGTACTTC. Protein: CAWSAPWGGVQETQYF.

V is TRBV6-1 and J is TRBJ1-4, with no clear D. The CDR3 has 14 amino acids. Germline V gene sequence: CDR1 MNHNS, CDR2 SASEGT. Between the trimmed V and J ends, which lost 6 bases and 8 bases, there was a span of 16 bases. CDR3 protein: CASRSRAEGEKLFF. In DNA, the CDR3 is TGTGCCAGCAGGAGCCGGGCCGAGGGCGAAAAACTGTTTTTT.

The chain recombines TRBV7-3 with TRBJ2-7; 8 bases agree with TRBD1. Per the germline V gene, CDR1 is SGHTA and CDR2 is FQGTGA. The V segment lost 5 bases and the J segment 5 bases; nucleotides outside the gene matches: 5. The CDR3 runs 13 residues. Here the CDR3 reads CASSNTDRDEQYF. CDR3 bases: TGTGCCAGCAGCAATACGGACAGGGACGAGCAGTACTTC.

Of note for this clone: Other DNA variants within this sample encode the same CDR3. The chain employs TRBV5-1 and TRBJ2-5; D unresolved. Trimming shortened V by 4 bases and J by 1 base, and 2 bases separated the two germline ends. The CDR3 sequence is 11 residues long. Per the germline V gene, CDR1 is SGHRS and CDR2 is YFSETQ. The CDR3 DNA is TGCGCCAGCAGCCTCCAAGAGACCCAGTACTTC. Protein product: CASSLQETQYF.

The chain joins TRBV27 to TRBJ1-1, with a possible D match to TRBD1 (6 bases). The CDR3 is 15 residues long. The V end lost 6 bases, the J end lost 1 base, and 15 bases lay between the germline ends. Germline V gene sequence: CDR1 MNHEY, CDR2 SMNVEV (reference sequence). CDR3 nucleotides: TGTGCCAGCAGCGTCCTAAAAGGGGGGAACACTGAAGCTTTCTTT. Its translation is CASSVLKGGNTEAFF.